This T cell receptor (beta chain) was identified during a study of cytomegalovirus exposure and HLA in healthy donors. Points from the study as a whole: Associated with HLA alleles at 0.05 false discovery rate in a later analysis were 16,951 TCR beta sequences.

The PCR made use of 60 Vbeta and 13 Jbeta primers. Libraries were prepared by immunoSEQ multiplex PCR; TCRdb keeps only in-frame clonotypes and omits some of them. In the table there are 55,000 to 70,000 clones, about 74% of which are singletons. V was clipped by 1 base and J by 4 bases; unmatched bases: 9. This CDR3 spans 18 amino acids. Germline CDR1 reads MNHNS; CDR2 reads SASEGT. A few counts support this clone. As yet, its antigen is unknown. The genes are TRBV6-1 and TRBJ1-5, with 11 bases identical to TRBD1. What was sequenced was PBMCs. This clonotype was obtained from a woman aged 60-75 years in good health and CMV-seropositive. The CDR3 nucleotides are TGTGCCAGCAGTGAAGGCTTATGGGGGACAGGGGGTAATCAGCCCCAGCATTTT. This codes for CASSEGLWGTGGNQPQHF.